Listed below are T cell receptor beta chains from one sample, sequenced in a study of OX40 agonist ivuxolimab in advanced cancers. Using immunoSEQ multiplex PCR, the repertoire was profiled, and TCRdb retains in-frame clones only, with some absent. There are some 23,000 clones in the sample; 80% to 90% occur only once, and approximately 14% lies in the top ten. Sequences were derived from CD4+ or CD8+ T cells sorted from blood, sampled in a trial of the OX40 agonist ivuxolimab. These receptors were taken from an adult with an advanced solid tumor such as melanoma, head and neck, liver or kidney cancer. Both conserved end residues are part of each CDR3. A D gene is named only where the DNA matches it firmly. Size values are once, few and many counts, or a class for expanded clones, and some rows have none.

DNA	CDR3	size	length	D	V	J
TGTGCCAGCAGACCCCATGACAGGGGGCCAGGTACTGAAGCTTTCTTT	CASRPHDRGPGTEAFF	.	16	TRBD1	TRBV7-6	TRBJ1-1
TGCGCCACCTTCATGGCAGGGGTGAAAGAGACCCAGTACTTC	CATFMAGVKETQYF	.	14	.	TRBV10-2	TRBJ2-5
TGTGCCAGCAGCTCCGGGACTCCATACAATGAGCAGTTCTTC	CASSSGTPYNEQFF	.	14	.	TRBV7-6	TRBJ2-1
TGTGCTAGTGGTTTGGGTTTGGCGAGCCTAAATGAGCAGTTCTTC	CASGLGLASLNEQFF	.	15	.	TRBV12-5	TRBJ2-1
TGTGCCAGCAGCCAAGGAGGGCAGTCCTACGAGCAGTACTTC	CASSQGGQSYEQYF	.	14	.	TRBV4-2	TRBJ2-7
TGCGCCAGCAGCCAAGTTGCAGGAAGAGTGTCAGATACGCAGTATTTT	CASSQVAGRVSDTQYF	.	16	.	TRBV4-1	TRBJ2-3
TGTGCCAGCAGTTCGGACGGGAGGAGGAACACTGAAGCTTTCTTT	CASSSDGRRNTEAFF	.	15	.	TRBV2	TRBJ1-1
TGTGCCAGCAGGGGACAGGGATGGGAGACCCAGTACTTC	CASRGQGWETQYF	.	13	TRBD1	TRBV27	TRBJ2-5
TGTGCCAGCAGGAGGGGCACTGAAGCTTTCTTT	CASRRGTEAFF	.	11	.	TRBV6-5	TRBJ1-1
TGTGCCAGCAGCGTCGACATCCACAATGAGCAGTTCTTC	CASSVDIHNEQFF	.	13	.	TRBV9	TRBJ2-1
TGTGCCAGCAGCCCTCGACAGGGTGGCAATTCACCCCTCCACTTT	CASSPRQGGNSPLHF	medium-sized	15	TRBD1	TRBV14	TRBJ1-6
TGTGCCAGCGGGATCTCTTTGAACACTGAAGCTTTCTTT	CASGISLNTEAFF	.	13	.	TRBV6-6	TRBJ1-1
TGTGCCAGCAGCCTTACCGGGACTAGCACAGATACGCAGTATTTT	CASSLTGTSTDTQYF	.	15	.	TRBV13	TRBJ2-3
TGTGCCAGCAGTTGGACAGGGCCCGAGGTGGGCAACGAGCAGTACTTC	CASSWTGPEVGNEQYF	.	16	TRBD1	TRBV6-5	TRBJ2-7
TGTGCCAGCAGCTTAGAATGGTATCGGGGCTACACCTTC	CASSLEWYRGYTF	medium-sized	13	.	TRBV7-9	TRBJ1-2
TGTGCCAGCAGCAAAGCCCCTGGAGGGGGGGGCGCGTACGAGCAGTACTTC	CASSKAPGGGGAYEQYF	.	17	.	TRBV21-1	TRBJ2-7
TGTGCCAGCAGCTTAGGGGCTAGCGGGTCAGATACGCAGTATTTT	CASSLGASGSDTQYF	.	15	TRBD2	TRBV7-2	TRBJ2-3
TGCAGCGTAGGGGGGAATGAGCAGTTCTTC	CSVGGNEQFF	.	10	.	TRBV29-1	TRBJ2-1
TGTGCCAGCAGTGAAGCAGCGTCCTACGAGCAGTACTTC	CASSEAASYEQYF	.	13	.	TRBV6-1	TRBJ2-7
TGTGCCAGCAGCGTAGCTGGGACGGTGGACTATGGCTACACCTTC	CASSVAGTVDYGYTF	.	15	.	TRBV9	TRBJ1-2